One T cell receptor beta chain is described in this entry. Its matching antigen is unknown. The data are from a study of T cell responses to AZD1222 COVID-19 vaccine. Analyses pooled second doses at about 4 or about 12 weeks. Study results and caveats: Donors were chiefly white British, with a greater number of females, and clonal diversity was perhaps underestimated. Two doses of AZD1222 preceded a rise in Spike-specific TCR breadth and depth.

Libraries were prepared by immunoSEQ multiplex PCR; TCRdb keeps only in-frame clonotypes and omits some of them. The data contain about 120,000 clones, roughly 92% of them singletons. CDR3 size: 15 residues. V was pared by 8 bases and J by 1 base, with 18 bases between. Germline V CDR1 and CDR2: SQVTM, ANQGSEA. Sequencing used peripheral blood, obtained 28 days after the second AZD1222 dose. This sequence joins TRBV29-1 and TRBJ1-3, with D uncertain. The receptor comes from an adult who received the AZD1222 COVID-19 vaccine. In DNA form, the CDR3 reads TGCAGCCCCAAAGCCCCCTCTTGGTCTGGAAACACCATATATTTT. Protein sequence: CSPKAPSWSGNTIYF.